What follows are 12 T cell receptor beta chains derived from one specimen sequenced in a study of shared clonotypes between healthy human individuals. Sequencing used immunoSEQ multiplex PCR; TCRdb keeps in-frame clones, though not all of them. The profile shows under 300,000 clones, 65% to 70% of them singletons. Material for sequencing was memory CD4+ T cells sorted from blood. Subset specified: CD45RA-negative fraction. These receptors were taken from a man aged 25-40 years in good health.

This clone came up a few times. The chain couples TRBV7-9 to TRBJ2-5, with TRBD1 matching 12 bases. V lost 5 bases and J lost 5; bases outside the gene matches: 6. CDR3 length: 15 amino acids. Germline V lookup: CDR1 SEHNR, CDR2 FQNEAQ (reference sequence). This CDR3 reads CASSGGTGGAETQYF. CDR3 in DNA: TGTGCCAGCAGCGGAGGGACAGGGGGCGCGGAGACCCAGTACTTC. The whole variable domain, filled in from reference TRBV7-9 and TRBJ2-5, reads DTGVSQNPRHKITKRGQNVTFRCDPISEHNRLYWYRQTLGQGPEFLTYFQNEAQLEKSRLLSDRFSAERPKGSFSTLEIQRTEQGDSAMYLCASSGGTGGAETQYFGPGTRLLVL.

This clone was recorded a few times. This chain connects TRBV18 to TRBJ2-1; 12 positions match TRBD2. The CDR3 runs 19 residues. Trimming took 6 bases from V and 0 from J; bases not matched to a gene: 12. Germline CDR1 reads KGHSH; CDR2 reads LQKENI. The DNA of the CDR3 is TGTGCCAGCTCCGAAAGGGGGACTAGCGGGTCCAGCTCCTACAATGAGCAGTTCTTC. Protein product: CASSERGTSGSSSYNEQFF.

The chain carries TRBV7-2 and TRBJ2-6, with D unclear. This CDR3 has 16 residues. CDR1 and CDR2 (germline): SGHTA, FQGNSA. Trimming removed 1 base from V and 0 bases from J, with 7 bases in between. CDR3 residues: CASSLVRNSGANVLTF. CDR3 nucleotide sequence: TGTGCCAGCAGCTTAGTCAGGAACTCTGGGGCCAACGTCCTGACTTTC.

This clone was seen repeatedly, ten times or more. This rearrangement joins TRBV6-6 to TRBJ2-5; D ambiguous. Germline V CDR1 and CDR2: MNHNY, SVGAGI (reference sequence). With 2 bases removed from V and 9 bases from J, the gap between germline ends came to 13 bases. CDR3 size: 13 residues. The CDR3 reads CASSYMPNVSQYF. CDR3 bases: TGTGCCAGCAGTTACATGCCCAATGTGTCCCAGTACTTC.

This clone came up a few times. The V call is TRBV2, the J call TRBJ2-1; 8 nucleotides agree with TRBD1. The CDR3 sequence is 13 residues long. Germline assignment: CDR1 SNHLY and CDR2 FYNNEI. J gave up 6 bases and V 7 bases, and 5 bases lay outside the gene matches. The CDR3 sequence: CASTDRVINEQFF. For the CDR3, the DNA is TGTGCCAGCACGGACAGGGTCATCAATGAGCAGTTCTTC.

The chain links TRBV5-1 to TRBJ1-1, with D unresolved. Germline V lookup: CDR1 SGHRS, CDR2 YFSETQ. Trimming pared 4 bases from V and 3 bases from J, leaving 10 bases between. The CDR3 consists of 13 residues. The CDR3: CASSQHEYTEAFF. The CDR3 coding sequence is TGCGCCAGCAGCCAGCATGAGTACACTGAAGCTTTCTTT.

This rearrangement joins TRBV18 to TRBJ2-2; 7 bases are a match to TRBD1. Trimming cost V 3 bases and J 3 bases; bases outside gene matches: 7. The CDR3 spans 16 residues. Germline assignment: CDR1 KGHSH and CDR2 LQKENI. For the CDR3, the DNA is TGTGCCAGCTCACCCTTACGGGACAGACACACCGGGGAGCTGTTTTTT. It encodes CASSPLRDRHTGELFF.

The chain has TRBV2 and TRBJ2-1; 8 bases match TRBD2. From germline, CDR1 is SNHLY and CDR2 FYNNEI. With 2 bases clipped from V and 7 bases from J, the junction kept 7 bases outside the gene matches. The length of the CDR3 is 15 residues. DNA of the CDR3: TGTGCCAGCAGTGAAACGGGACTAGAGGGGAATGAGCAGTTCTTC. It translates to CASSETGLEGNEQFF.

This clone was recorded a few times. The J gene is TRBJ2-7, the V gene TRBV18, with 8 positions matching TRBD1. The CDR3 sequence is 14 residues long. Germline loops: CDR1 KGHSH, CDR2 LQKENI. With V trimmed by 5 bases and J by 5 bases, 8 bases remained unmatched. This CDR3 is CASSFRQGKDEQYF. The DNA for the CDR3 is TGTGCCAGCTCATTCCGACAGGGGAAGGACGAGCAGTACTTC.

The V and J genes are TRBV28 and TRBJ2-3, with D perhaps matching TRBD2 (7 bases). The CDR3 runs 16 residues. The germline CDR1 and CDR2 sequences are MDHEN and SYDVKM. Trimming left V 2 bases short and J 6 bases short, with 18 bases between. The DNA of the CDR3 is TGTGCCAGCAGTTTAGCCGGGGGGCCTTCCCGGGATACGCAGTATTTT. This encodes CASSLAGGPSRDTQYF.

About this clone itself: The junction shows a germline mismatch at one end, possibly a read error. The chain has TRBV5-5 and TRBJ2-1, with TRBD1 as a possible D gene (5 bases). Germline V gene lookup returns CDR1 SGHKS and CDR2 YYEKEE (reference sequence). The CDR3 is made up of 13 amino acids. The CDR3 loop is CASSQDPSGEQFF. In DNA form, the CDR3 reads TGCGCCAGCAGCCAAGATCCCTCAGGGGAGCAGTTCTTC. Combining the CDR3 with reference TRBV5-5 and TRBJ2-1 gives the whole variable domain DAGVTQSPTHLIKTRGQQVTLRCSPISGHKSVSWYQQVLGQGPQFIFQYYEKEERGRGNFPDRFSARQFPNYSSELNVNALLLGDSALYLCASSQDPSGEQFFGPGTRLTVL.

The CDR3 DNA sequence: TGTGCCAGCAGCTTGGAAGGTAGCGGGAGGGGTCGCGAGCAGTACTTC. This gives the protein CASSLEGSGRGREQYF. The chain is built from TRBV5-6 and TRBJ2-7, with TRBD2 matching 11 bases. CDR3 length: 16 amino acids. CDR1 and CDR2 from the germline V gene are SGHDT and YYEEEE. Trimming took 0 bases from V and 6 from J; bases not matched to a gene: 8.